The 26 T cell receptor beta chains below were found in one sample sequenced in a study of naive and memory T cell subsets. Treatment meaning: skin biopsy from PPD injection site in Mantoux-positive individual. Unsorted total RNA, roughly 1 to 1000 ng, was DNase treated before reverse transcription. Blood and skin TCR RNA was reverse transcribed with alpha and beta constant primers. TCRdb redid the calling of the UMI-ligation and nested PCR reads with MiXCR, one entry per CDR3 protein. The table has 15,000 to 20,000 distinct CDR3 sequences, approximately 9.7% seen once. The material was skin, obtained from a tuberculin skin test site. The origin of the receptors is an adult in good health.

This clonotype occurred a few times. J is TRBJ2-1 and V is TRBV7-9, with 11 bases aligning to TRBD2. Germline V gene data show CDR1 as SEHNR and CDR2 as FQNEAQ (reference sequence). The CDR3 runs to 16 residues. J lost 10 bases, V lost 3 bases, and 11 bases had no gene match. CDR3 DNA sequence: TGTGCCAGCAGCTTTGTACCGGGACTAGCGGTGGTGGAGCAGTTCTTC. The encoded protein is CASSFVPGLAVVEQFF.

Ten or more counts support this clonotype. The chain joins TRBV28 to TRBJ2-4; D is perhaps TRBD1 (5 bases). Germline V gene lookup returns CDR1 MDHEN and CDR2 SYDVKM. CDR3 size: 16 residues. V lost 5 bases to trimming and J lost 2 bases, with 16 bases between them. The CDR3 bases are TGTGCCAGCAGTCCTTGGGGCCTCGGGTCCAAAAACATTCAGTACTTC. This gives the protein CASSPWGLGSKNIQYF. Based on the CDR3 plus reference TRBV28 and TRBJ2-4, the full variable domain is DVKVTQSSRYLVKRTGEKVFLECVQDMDHENMFWYRQDPGLGLRLIYFSYDVKMKEKGDIPEGYSVSREKKERFSLILESASTNQTSMYLCASSPWGLGSKNIQYFGAGTRLSVL.

This clonotype was seen at least ten times. V and J are TRBV6-5 and TRBJ2-3; D call uncertain. The V gene lost 5 bases and the J gene lost 0 bases, with 12 bases spanning the gap. Germline V CDR1 and CDR2: MNHEY, SVGAGI. CDR3 length: 15 amino acids. The CDR3: CASSEASISTDTQYF. Written as DNA, the CDR3 is TGTGCCAGCAGTGAAGCGAGTATCAGCACAGATACGCAGTATTTT.

The rearrangement joins TRBV18 to TRBJ2-7; D is perhaps TRBD1 or TRBD2 (5 bases each). This CDR3 has 14 residues. CDR1 is KGHSH and CDR2 is LQKENI in the germline V gene. V was pared by 4 bases and J by 5 bases, with 15 bases between. In DNA, the CDR3 is TGTGCCAGCTCACTTACGGGACGCAGCCACGAGCAGTACTTC. Its translation: CASSLTGRSHEQYF.

This clonotype came up many times. The rearrangement uses TRBV4-1 and TRBJ1-5; D ambiguous. Between the trimmed V and J ends, which lost 1 base and 1 base, there was a span of 8 bases. This CDR3 is 15 amino acids long. CDR1 MGHRA and CDR2 YSYEKL come from the germline V gene. The CDR3 is CASSQVHQSNQPQHF. CDR3 coding DNA: TGCGCCAGCAGCCAAGTACACCAGAGCAATCAGCCCCAGCATTTT.

This clonotype was detected only a few times. This CDR3 is CASSEWGRGLSTDTQYF. As DNA, the CDR3 is TGCGCCAGCAGTGAGTGGGGGCGGGGGCTGAGCACAGATACGCAGTATTTT. J is TRBJ2-3 and V is TRBV10-2; D perhaps matches TRBD2 (7 bases). Germline V gives CDR1 WSHSY, CDR2 SAAADI. This CDR3 is built from 17 residues. Between the trimmed V and J ends, which lost 1 base and 0 bases, there was a span of 14 bases.

This clonotype was seen repeatedly, ten times or more. The J gene is TRBJ2-1, the V gene TRBV29-1; D gene uncertain. Between the trimmed V and J ends, which lost 2 bases and 2 bases, there was a span of 1 base. Germline V gene data show CDR1 as SQVTM and CDR2 as ANQGSEA. There are 11 residues in the CDR3. The CDR3 protein is CSVEPYNEQFF. The CDR3 region has the DNA TGCAGCGTTGAACCCTACAATGAGCAGTTCTTC.

There are many counts of this clonotype. This sequence joins TRBV13 and TRBJ2-7; D is tentatively TRBD1 or TRBD2 (5 bases each). This CDR3 is 13 amino acids long. Germline-derived CDR1 and CDR2 are PRHDT and FYEKMQ (reference sequence). The V end lost 6 bases, the J end lost 4 bases, and 13 bases lay between the germline ends. CDR3 loop: CASSRTGRYEQYF. The DNA for the CDR3 is TGTGCCAGCAGTAGGACGGGGCGATACGAGCAGTACTTC. Supplemented by reference TRBV13 and TRBJ2-7, the full variable domain reads AAGVIQSPRHLIKEKRETATLKCYPIPRHDTVYWYQQGPGQDPQFLISFYEKMQSDKGSIPDRFSAQQFSDYHSELNMSSLELGDSALYFCASSRTGRYEQYFGPGTRLTVT.

This chain connects TRBV29-1 to TRBJ2-2, with TRBD2 identical over 9 bases. The V gene end was trimmed by 1 base and the J gene end by 5 bases; junction bases not matched to a gene: 8. CDR1 and CDR2 from the germline V gene are SQVTM and ANQGSEA. The CDR3 has 16 residues. This CDR3 reads CSVEGGSGRKTGELFF. The CDR3 DNA reads as TGCAGCGTTGAAGGGGGTAGCGGGAGAAAGACCGGGGAGCTGTTTTTT.

Of note for this clonotype: This could be a read error, since a much larger clone is one nucleotide away. This chain joins TRBV9 and TRBJ2-7; D may correspond to TRBD1 or TRBD2 (6 bases each). Germline V gene sequence: CDR1 SGDLS, CDR2 YYNGEE. The CDR3 is 14 amino acids. Trimming left V 5 bases short and J 3 bases short, with 15 bases between. The DNA of the CDR3 is TGTGCCAGCAGGCCGCGGGACACCTACTACGAGCAGTACTTC. It encodes CASRPRDTYYEQYF.

The chain recombines TRBV13 with TRBJ2-3; TRBD2 aligns across 10 bases. The CDR3 sequence is 18 residues long. After removal of 3 bases from V and 2 bases from J, the junction contained 11 bases not matched to a gene. In germline, CDR1 is PRHDT, CDR2 FYEKMQ (reference sequence). CDR3 residues: CASSFGLVAGGLTDTQYF. The CDR3 nucleotides are TGTGCCAGCAGCTTTGGGCTGGTAGCGGGGGGCCTCACAGATACGCAGTATTTT.

The V gene is TRBV5-1, the J gene TRBJ1-2, with D unresolved. V dropped 2 bases and J dropped 4 bases, with 6 bases sitting between them. There are 12 residues in the CDR3. Germline CDR1 SGHRS, CDR2 YFSETQ. CDR3 region: CASSFGTYGYTF. Written as DNA, the CDR3 is TGCGCCAGCAGCTTCGGCACCTATGGCTACACCTTC.

The rearrangement uses TRBV18 and TRBJ1-4; D gene ambiguous. There are 14 residues in the CDR3. Trimming stripped 6 bases from V and 0 bases from J, with 8 bases between. Germline V gene lookup returns CDR1 KGHSH and CDR2 LQKENI. The chain's CDR3 is CASSTLATNEKLFF. DNA for the CDR3: TGTGCCAGCTCGACACTAGCAACTAATGAAAAACTGTTTTTT.

By share of the sample, this clonotype is medium-sized (0.01 to 0.1%). The chain links TRBV6-1 to TRBJ2-3; 8 bases align to TRBD1. The CDR3 runs 14 residues. After removal of 1 base from V and 4 bases from J, the junction contained 1 base not matched to a gene. CDR1 and CDR2 from the germline V gene are MNHNS and SASEGT. CDR3 bases: TGTGCCAGCAGTGAAGGGACAGGGCCAGATACGCAGTATTTT. It codes for CASSEGTGPDTQYF.

This clonotype has a count of ten or more. The gene calls are TRBV28 and TRBJ2-5; perhaps D is TRBD1 or TRBD2 (6 bases each). The V gene lost 5 bases and the J gene lost 1 base, with 11 bases spanning the gap. The CDR3 runs to 14 residues. Germline lookup yields CDR1 MDHEN and CDR2 SYDVKM. The CDR3 sequence is CASSPQGGQETQYF. As DNA, the CDR3 is TGTGCCAGCAGTCCACAGGGAGGCCAAGAGACCCAGTACTTC.

This clonotype is labeled medium-sized. The genes are TRBV21-1 and TRBJ2-3; the D call TRBD2 from the table was never checked on the DNA. TRBV21-1 is designated a pseudogene. The CDR3 contains 13 residues. The CDR3 protein is CASSRSQTDTQYF. The DNA for the CDR3 is TGTGCCAGCAGTCGCTCCCAAACAGATACGCAGTATTTT.

Many counts were recorded for this clonotype. CDR3 protein: CATSDLGGNLYEQYF. The CDR3 DNA sequence: TGTGCCACCAGTGATTTAGGTGGGAACCTCTACGAGCAGTACTTC. J is TRBJ2-7 and V is TRBV24-1; unclear D gene. The CDR3 has 15 amino acids. The germline gives CDR1 KGHDR, CDR2 SFDVKD. V was clipped by 1 base and J by 3 bases, with 12 bases between them.

This clonotype has ten or more counts. V and J are TRBV2 and TRBJ2-5; D is perhaps TRBD2 (6 bases). The CDR3 sequence is 16 residues long. Germline CDR1 SNHLY, CDR2 FYNNEI. V was clipped by 2 bases and J by 4 bases, with 17 bases between them. The CDR3 region is CASSETQLARGETQYF. For the CDR3, the DNA is TGTGCCAGCAGTGAAACCCAACTAGCTCGGGGAGAGACCCAGTACTTC.

The sample holds many counts of this clonotype. Since a much larger clone is just one base distant, this may be a read error. The V and J genes are TRBV27 and TRBJ2-3; D is perhaps TRBD2 (5 bases). Per germline, CDR1 MNHEY and CDR2 SMNVEV (reference sequence). The germline V and J ends were trimmed by 1 base and 6 bases, with 14 bases remaining between them. The CDR3 has 15 residues. The CDR3 coding sequence is TGTGCCAGCAGTTTATACGGGATTCGCTCTGATACGCAGTATTTT. It specifies CASSLYGIRSDTQYF.

This clonotype was seen a handful of times. The chain employs TRBV20-1 and TRBJ2-1, with 7 bases that match TRBD2. Trimming took 2 bases from V and 0 from J; bases not matched to a gene: 7. This CDR3 has 16 residues. Germline V gene data show CDR1 as DFQATT and CDR2 as SNEGSKA (reference sequence). The DNA for the CDR3 is TGCAGTGCTAGACCACTACTAGCGACCTCCTACAATGAGCAGTTCTTC. Protein: CSARPLLATSYNEQFF.

This clonotype was observed a handful of times. V usage is TRBV2 and J usage is TRBJ2-1; TRBD2 matches 7 bases. There are 14 residues in the CDR3. J was trimmed by 6 bases and V by 7 bases; bases with no gene match: 9. Germline lookup yields CDR1 SNHLY and CDR2 FYNNEI. The CDR3 DNA is TGTGCCAGCACCATCCCGGGACTACTCAATGAGCAGTTCTTC. It yields the protein CASTIPGLLNEQFF.

This clonotype was found once. The chain employs TRBV6-5 and TRBJ2-6, with D perhaps given as TRBD1 or TRBD2 (6 bases each). The V and J ends lost 0 bases and 0 bases respectively, with 18 bases between them. This CDR3 is 20 amino acids long. CDR1 and CDR2 (germline): MNHEY, SVGAGI. The CDR3 reads CASSYSRRRGISSGANVLTF. The DNA of the CDR3 is TGTGCCAGCAGTTACTCGAGGCGGAGGGGGATTAGCTCTGGGGCCAACGTCCTGACTTTC.

This clonotype was picked up many times. The V and J genes are TRBV11-3 and TRBJ2-2; D is uncertain. This CDR3 region has 13 residues. The germline gives CDR1 SGHNT, CDR2 YENEEA. With 4 bases removed from V and 7 bases from J, the gap between germline ends came to 10 bases. CDR3 protein: CASSSSSGGELFF. CDR3 bases: TGTGCCAGCAGCTCCTCGTCCGGCGGGGAGCTGTTTTTT.

The V and J genes are TRBV7-3 and TRBJ2-1, with 8 nucleotides matching TRBD2. Germline values: CDR1 SGHTA, CDR2 FQGTGA. V gave up 5 bases and J gave up 4 bases; unmatched junction bases: 10. The CDR3 loop spans 16 amino acids. CDR3 residues: CASSRDPGTSYNEQFF. CDR3 in DNA: TGTGCCAGCAGCCGTGACCCCGGGACTAGTTACAATGAGCAGTTCTTC.

This clonotype has ten or more counts. V is TRBV29-1 and J is TRBJ2-3; D is unresolved. CDR3 length: 11 amino acids. CDR1 and CDR2 (germline): SQVTM, ANQGSEA. With 4 bases removed from V and 4 bases from J, the gap between germline ends came to 6 bases. CDR3 coding DNA: TGCAGCGTTGGAGGATCAGATACGCAGTATTTT. It encodes CSVGGSDTQYF.

This clonotype came up many times. The chain uses TRBV6-5 and TRBJ1-6; weak D call: TRBD1 (5 bases). CDR1 and CDR2 (germline): MNHEY, SVGAGI. The CDR3 sequence is 20 residues long. V was cut by 0 bases and J by 0 bases, with 18 bases left in between. CDR3 sequence (DNA): TGTGCCAGCAGTTACTCGGTCGGGGCAGGAACCGACTCCTATAATTCACCCCTCCACTTT. This translates into CASSYSVGAGTDSYNSPLHF.